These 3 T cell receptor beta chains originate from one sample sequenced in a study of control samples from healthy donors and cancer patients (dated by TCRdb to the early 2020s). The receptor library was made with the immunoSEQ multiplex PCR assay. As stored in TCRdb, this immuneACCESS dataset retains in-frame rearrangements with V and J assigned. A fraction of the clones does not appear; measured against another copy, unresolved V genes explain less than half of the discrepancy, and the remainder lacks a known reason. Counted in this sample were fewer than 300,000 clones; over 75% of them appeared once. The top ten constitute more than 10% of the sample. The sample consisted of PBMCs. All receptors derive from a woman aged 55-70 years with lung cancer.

The CDR3 DNA reads TGTGCCAGCACCTCCCAGTCTGGGGCCAACGTCCTGACTTTC. As protein: CASTSQSGANVLTF. The V and J genes are TRBV28 and TRBJ2-6; no reliable D call. Germline V lookup: CDR1 MDHEN, CDR2 SYDVKM. Deletions cut 7 bases from V and 1 base from J, with 8 bases between. The CDR3 sequence is 14 residues long.

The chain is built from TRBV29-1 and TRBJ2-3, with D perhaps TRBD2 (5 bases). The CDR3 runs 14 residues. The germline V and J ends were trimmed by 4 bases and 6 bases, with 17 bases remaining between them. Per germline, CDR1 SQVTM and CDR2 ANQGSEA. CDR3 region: CSVGRGYARDTQYF. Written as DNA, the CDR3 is TGCAGCGTTGGTCGAGGGTATGCGAGGGATACGCAGTATTTT.

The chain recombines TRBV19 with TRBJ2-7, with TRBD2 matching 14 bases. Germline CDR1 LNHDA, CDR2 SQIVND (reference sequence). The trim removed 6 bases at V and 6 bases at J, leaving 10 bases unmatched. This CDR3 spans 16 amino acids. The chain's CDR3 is CASRGTSGSSRGEQYF. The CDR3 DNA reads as TGTGCCAGTAGAGGGACTAGCGGGAGTTCGCGTGGCGAGCAGTACTTC. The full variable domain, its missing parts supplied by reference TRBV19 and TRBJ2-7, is DGGITQSPKYLFRKEGQNVTLSCEQNLNHDAMYWYRQDPGQGLRLIYYSQIVNDFQKGDIAEGYSVSREKKESFPLTVTSAQKNPTAFYLCASRGTSGSSRGEQYFGPGTRLTVT.